The 3 T cell receptor beta chains given below trace back to one sample, sequenced in a study of T-cell memory formation after mild COVID-19. TCRdb reprocessed the 5' RACE reads with MiXCR, giving one entry per CDR3 protein. The profile shows roughly 130,000 distinct CDR3 sequences, over 15% of them singletons. Input material: PBMCs or a T cell subset sorted from them (not recorded which). These receptor sequences come from a young man who had mild COVID-19 (a few samples of this study predate the infection). Cell type and time point are not known.

This clonotype was seen repeatedly, ten times or more. This chain connects TRBV7-2 to TRBJ2-5, with 7 bases matching TRBD1. CDR1 and CDR2 from the germline V gene are SGHTA and FQGNSA. The CDR3 is 15 residues long. The V segment lost 3 bases and the J segment 5 bases; nucleotides outside the gene matches: 9. The chain's CDR3 is CASSFAKGGGETQYF. The CDR3, as DNA: TGTGCCAGCAGCTTCGCGAAAGGGGGCGGCGAGACCCAGTACTTC.

This chain links TRBV3-1 with TRBJ2-1, with a weak D call TRBD2 (6 bases). The CDR3 length is 17 residues. Trimming stripped 0 bases from V and 7 bases from J, with 19 bases between. Germline CDR1 and CDR2: LGHDT and YNNKEL (reference sequence). CDR3 region: CASSQEFSNGGRNEQFF. The CDR3 nucleotides are TGTGCCAGCAGCCAAGAGTTCAGTAACGGGGGAAGGAATGAGCAGTTCTTC.

This clonotype was seen more than once but under ten times. The chain uses TRBV6-5 and TRBJ2-1; D is undetermined. The germline CDR1 and CDR2 sequences are MNHEY and SVGAGI. The V end was cut by 5 bases, the J end by 4 bases, with 15 bases between. The CDR3 runs 15 residues. CDR3 residues: CASSPSRRLYNEQFF. The CDR3 DNA is TGTGCCAGCAGTCCCTCGAGGCGCCTATACAATGAGCAGTTCTTC.